This entry lists 10 T cell receptor beta chains sequenced from one sample in a study of metastatic and nonmetastatic thyroid tumors (dated by TCRdb to the early 2020s). No patient had received any treatment before thyroid surgery. The library relied on PCR. TCRdb records Illumina HiSeq 4000 as the sequencer. The public reads were run again by TCRdb, first through fastp at Q25 and then through MiXCR, and only productive beta chains were kept. Counted in this sample were over 10,000 clones; about 34% of them appeared once. The ten most abundant clones make up 10% to 15% of the sample. The specimen was tumor tissue. The receptor source for this set is a male donor with papillary thyroid cancer or a benign thyroid nodule (not recorded which). Some clones in this sample may be carry-over from other donors' samples.

By frequency in the sample, this clone is medium-sized. This chain joins TRBV6-1 and TRBJ1-6; D ambiguous. The ends were cut back, 6 bases at V and 7 bases at J, with 10 bases in the middle. CDR1 is MNHNS, CDR2 SASEGT, per germline. The CDR3 extends over 13 amino acids. In DNA form, the CDR3 reads TGTGCCAGCAGCGTCGCGTGGAATTCACCCCTCCACTTT. Amino acids: CASSVAWNSPLHF.

This clone was seen a few times. The chain is built from TRBV20-1 and TRBJ2-1; 11 bases line up with TRBD2. Germline loops: CDR1 DFQATT, CDR2 SNEGSKA (reference sequence). V shed 3 bases and J 4 bases; nucleotides not matched to a gene: 11. The CDR3 is 17 amino acids. CDR3 amino acids: CSASRVSGRAGYNEQFF. The CDR3 DNA reads as TGCAGTGCTAGTAGGGTTAGCGGGAGGGCTGGTTACAATGAGCAGTTCTTC.

This clone was seen a few times. The chain has TRBV5-1 and TRBJ1-1; the D is unclear. There are 12 residues in the CDR3. The germline V gene has CDR1 SGHRS and CDR2 YFSETQ. V was cut by 2 bases and J by 2 bases, with 4 bases left in between. The CDR3: CASSLDNTEAFF. The CDR3 region has the DNA TGCGCCAGCAGCTTAGACAACACTGAAGCTTTCTTT.

This chain links TRBV18 with TRBJ1-5; possibly TRBD1 for D (5 bases). The CDR3 contains 13 residues. CDR1 KGHSH and CDR2 LQKENI come from the germline V gene. The V gene lost 4 bases and the J gene lost 7 bases, with 11 bases spanning the gap. CDR3 amino acids: CASSQGRDQPQHF. Here the CDR3 DNA reads TGTGCCAGCTCACAGGGGAGGGACCAGCCCCAGCATTTT. Complete variable domain (other parts from reference TRBV18 and TRBJ1-5): NAGVMQNPRHLVRRRGQEARLRCSPMKGHSHVYWYRQLPEEGLKFMVYLQKENIIDESGMPKERFSAEFPKEGPSILRIQQVVRGDSAAYFCASSQGRDQPQHFGDGTRLSIL.

This clone turned up a few times. The chain combines TRBV2 with TRBJ2-2, with TRBD2 as a possible D gene (5 bases). Trimming took off 0 bases at V and 8 bases at J, with 10 bases between the two ends. The germline V gene has CDR1 SNHLY and CDR2 FYNNEI. There are 14 residues in the CDR3. The CDR3: CASSEALATGELFF. The CDR3, as DNA: TGTGCCAGCAGTGAAGCCCTAGCCACTGGGGAGCTGTTTTTT.

This clone is medium-sized. Here the CDR3 reads CASSLTGTGNTIYF. DNA for the CDR3: TGTGCCAGCAGTTTGACAGGGACTGGAAACACCATATATTTT. This chain uses TRBV12-3 or TRBV12-4 with TRBJ1-3, with TRBD1 matching 7 bases. V dropped 3 bases and J dropped 2; count of bases not matched to a gene: 1. The CDR3 contains 14 residues.

This chain joins TRBV11-3 and TRBJ1-3; D unresolved. V gave up 0 bases and J gave up 0 bases, with 6 bases separating them. The CDR3 has 15 amino acids. Germline V gene data show CDR1 as SGHNT and CDR2 as YENEEA. The CDR3 DNA reads as TGTGCCAGCAGCTTAGACGCCAACTCTGGAAACACCATATATTTT. It is translated as CASSLDANSGNTIYF.

By its share, this clone is medium-sized (0.01 to 0.1%). The chain carries TRBV6-2 or TRBV6-3 and TRBJ1-2; D is possibly TRBD1 (6 bases). The CDR3 spans 12 residues. V lost 2 bases and J 13 bases, leaving 14 bases between the germline ends. CDR1 is MNHEY, CDR2 SVGEGT, per germline. The DNA of the CDR3 is TGTGCCAGCAGTTACCCTGACAGGTGGGGCACCTTC. As protein: CASSYPDRWGTF.

The chain links TRBV6-1 to TRBJ2-1; TRBD2 agrees at 9 bases. Per germline, CDR1 MNHNS and CDR2 SASEGT. The CDR3 has 16 amino acids. The junction had 10 bases not matched to a gene; V was cut back by 4 bases and J by 6 bases. The CDR3 nucleotides are TGTGCCAGCAGTGGACTTGAGCGGGGGGCAACCAATGAGCAGTTCTTC. Translated: CASSGLERGATNEQFF.

The chain links TRBV5-4 to TRBJ1-2; TRBD1 is a possible D gene (5 bases). CDR1 is SGHNT, CDR2 YYREEE, per germline (reference sequence). CDR3 length: 14 residues. The ends were cut back, 4 bases at V and 7 bases at J, with 17 bases in the middle. CDR3: CASSARDELSGYTF. The CDR3 DNA is TGTGCCAGCAGCGCCCGGGACGAGCTCTCTGGCTACACCTTC.